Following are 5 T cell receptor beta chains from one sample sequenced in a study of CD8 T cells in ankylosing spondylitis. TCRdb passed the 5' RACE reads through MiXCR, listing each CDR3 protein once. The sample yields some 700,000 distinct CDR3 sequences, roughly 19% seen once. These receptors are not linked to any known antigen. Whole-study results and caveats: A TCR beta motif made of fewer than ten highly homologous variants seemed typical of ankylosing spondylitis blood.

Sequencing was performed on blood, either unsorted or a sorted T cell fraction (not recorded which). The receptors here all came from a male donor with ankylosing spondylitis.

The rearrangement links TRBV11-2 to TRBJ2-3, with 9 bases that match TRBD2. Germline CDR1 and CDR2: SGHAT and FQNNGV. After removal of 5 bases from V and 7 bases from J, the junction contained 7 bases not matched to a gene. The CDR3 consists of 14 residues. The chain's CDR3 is CASSGGTSIYTQYF. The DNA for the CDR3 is TGTGCCAGCAGCGGAGGGACTAGCATTTATACGCAGTATTTT.

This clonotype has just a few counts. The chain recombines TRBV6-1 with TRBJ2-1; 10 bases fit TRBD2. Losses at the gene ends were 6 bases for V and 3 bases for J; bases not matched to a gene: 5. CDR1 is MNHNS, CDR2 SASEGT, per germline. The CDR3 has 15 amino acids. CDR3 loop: CASRGAGGIYNEQFF. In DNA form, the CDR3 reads TGTGCCAGCAGGGGAGCGGGAGGGATCTACAATGAGCAGTTCTTC.

CDR3 amino acids: CAISDPIGAGEETQYF. CDR3 bases: TGTGCCATCAGTGACCCCATTGGAGCGGGGGAAGAGACCCAGTACTTC. The V and J genes are TRBV10-3 and TRBJ2-5; 8 nucleotides match TRBD2. There are 16 residues in the CDR3. Germline V gene lookup returns CDR1 ENHRY and CDR2 SYGVKD. J was trimmed by 3 bases and V by 3 bases; bases with no gene match: 9.

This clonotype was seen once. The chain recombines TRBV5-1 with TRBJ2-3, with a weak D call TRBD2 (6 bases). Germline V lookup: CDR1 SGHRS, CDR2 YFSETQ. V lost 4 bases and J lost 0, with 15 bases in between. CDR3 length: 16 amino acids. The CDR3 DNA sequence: TGCGCCAGCAGCGGGGGACTTCTACTTAGCACAGATACGCAGTATTTT. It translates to CASSGGLLLSTDTQYF.

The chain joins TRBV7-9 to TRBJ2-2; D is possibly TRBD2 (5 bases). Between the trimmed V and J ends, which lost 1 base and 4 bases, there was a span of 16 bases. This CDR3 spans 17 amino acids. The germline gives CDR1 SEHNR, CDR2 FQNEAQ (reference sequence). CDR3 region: CASSLEGGPRVTGELFF. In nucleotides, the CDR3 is TGTGCCAGCAGCTTAGAAGGAGGCCCGCGTGTCACCGGGGAGCTGTTTTTT.